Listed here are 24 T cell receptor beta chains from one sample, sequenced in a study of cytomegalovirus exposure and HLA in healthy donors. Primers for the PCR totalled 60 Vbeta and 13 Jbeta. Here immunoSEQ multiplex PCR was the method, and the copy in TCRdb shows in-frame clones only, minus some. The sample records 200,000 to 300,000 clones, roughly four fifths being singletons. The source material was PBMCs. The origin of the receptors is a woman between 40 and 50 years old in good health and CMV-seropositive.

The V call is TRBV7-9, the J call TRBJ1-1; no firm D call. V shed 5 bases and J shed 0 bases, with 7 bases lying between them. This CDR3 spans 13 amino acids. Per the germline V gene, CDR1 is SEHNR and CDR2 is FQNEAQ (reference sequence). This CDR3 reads CASSPYLNTEAFF. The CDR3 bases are TGTGCCAGCAGCCCCTATTTGAACACTGAAGCTTTCTTT.

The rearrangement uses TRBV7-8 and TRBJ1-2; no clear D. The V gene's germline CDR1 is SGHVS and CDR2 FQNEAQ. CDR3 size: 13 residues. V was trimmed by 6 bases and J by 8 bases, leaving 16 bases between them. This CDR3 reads CASRPVLAGGYTF. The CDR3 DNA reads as TGTGCCAGCAGACCGGTCCTCGCGGGGGGCTACACCTTC. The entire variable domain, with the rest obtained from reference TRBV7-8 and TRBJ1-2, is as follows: GAGVSQSPRYKVAKRGQDVALRCDPISGHVSLFWYQQALGQGPEFLTYFQNEAQLDKSGLPSDRFFAERPEGSVSTLKIQRTQQEDSAVYLCASRPVLAGGYTFGSGTRLTVV.

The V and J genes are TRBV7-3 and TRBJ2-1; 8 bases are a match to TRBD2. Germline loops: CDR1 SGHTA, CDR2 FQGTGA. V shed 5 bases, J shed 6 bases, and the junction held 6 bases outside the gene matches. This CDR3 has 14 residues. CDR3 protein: CASSPGLASNEQFF. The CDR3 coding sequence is TGTGCCAGCAGCCCAGGACTAGCAAGCAATGAGCAGTTCTTC.

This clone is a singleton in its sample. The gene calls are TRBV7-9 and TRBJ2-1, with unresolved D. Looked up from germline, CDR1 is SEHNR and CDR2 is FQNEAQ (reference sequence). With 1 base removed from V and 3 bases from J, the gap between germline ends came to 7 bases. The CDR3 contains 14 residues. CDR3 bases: TGTGCCAGCAGCTTAGTATCCTACTACAATGAGCAGTTCTTC. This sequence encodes CASSLVSYYNEQFF.

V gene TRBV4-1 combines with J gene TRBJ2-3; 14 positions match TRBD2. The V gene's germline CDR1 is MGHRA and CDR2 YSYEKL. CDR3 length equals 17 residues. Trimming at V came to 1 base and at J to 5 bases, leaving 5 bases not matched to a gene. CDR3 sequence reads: CASSQAGLAGDEDTQYF. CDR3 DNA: TGCGCCAGCAGCCAAGCGGGACTAGCGGGAGATGAAGATACGCAGTATTTT.

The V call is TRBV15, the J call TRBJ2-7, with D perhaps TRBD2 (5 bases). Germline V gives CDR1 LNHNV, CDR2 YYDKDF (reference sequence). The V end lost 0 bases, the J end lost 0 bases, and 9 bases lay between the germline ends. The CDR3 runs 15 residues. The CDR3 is CATSREAEYSYEQYF. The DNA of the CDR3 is TGTGCCACCAGCAGAGAAGCGGAATACTCCTACGAGCAGTACTTC.

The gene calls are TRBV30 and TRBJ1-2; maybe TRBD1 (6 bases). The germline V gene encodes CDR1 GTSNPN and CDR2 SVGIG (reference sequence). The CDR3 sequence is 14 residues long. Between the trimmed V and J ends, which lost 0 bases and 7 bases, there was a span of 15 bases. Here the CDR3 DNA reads TGTGCCTGGAGTGTACGGTCGGGGGGCTTTGGCTACACCTTC. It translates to CAWSVRSGGFGYTF. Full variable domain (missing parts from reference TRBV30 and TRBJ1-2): SQTIHQWPATLVQPVGSPLSLECTVEGTSNPNLYWYRQAAGRGLQLLFYSVGIGQISSEVPQNLSASRPQDRQFILSSKKLLLSDSGFYLCAWSVRSGGFGYTFGSGTRLTVV.

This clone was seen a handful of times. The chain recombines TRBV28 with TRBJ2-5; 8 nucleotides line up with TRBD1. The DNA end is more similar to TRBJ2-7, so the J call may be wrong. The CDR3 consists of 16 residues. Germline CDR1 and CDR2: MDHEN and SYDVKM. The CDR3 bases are TGTGCCAGCAGTTTAGCAGGGGGCGGGGAAAGGTACGAGCAGTACTTC. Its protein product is CASSLAGGGERYEQYF.

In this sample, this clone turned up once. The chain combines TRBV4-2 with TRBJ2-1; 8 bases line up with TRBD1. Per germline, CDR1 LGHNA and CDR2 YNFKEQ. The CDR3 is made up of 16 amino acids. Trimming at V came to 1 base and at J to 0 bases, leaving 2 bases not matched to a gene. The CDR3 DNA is TGTGCCAGCAGCCAAGGGGACAGGCCCTCCTACAATGAGCAGTTCTTC. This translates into CASSQGDRPSYNEQFF.

This CDR3 is CSVEGQGAWLGNEQFF. In DNA form, the CDR3 reads TGCAGCGTTGAAGGCCAGGGGGCCTGGCTTGGGAATGAGCAGTTCTTC. V usage is TRBV29-1 and J usage is TRBJ2-1; TRBD1 matches at 8 bases. V lost 1 base to trimming and J lost 7 bases; unmatched junction nucleotides: 12. The CDR3 is 16 residues long. From germline, CDR1 is SQVTM and CDR2 ANQGSEA.

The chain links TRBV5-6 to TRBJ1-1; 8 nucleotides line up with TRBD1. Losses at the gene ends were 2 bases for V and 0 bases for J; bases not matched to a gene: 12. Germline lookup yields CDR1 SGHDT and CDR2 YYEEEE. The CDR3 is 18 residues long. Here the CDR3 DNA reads TGTGCCAGCAGCTTAGTCACAGGGGGATACGGTATGAACACTGAAGCTTTCTTT. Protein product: CASSLVTGGYGMNTEAFF. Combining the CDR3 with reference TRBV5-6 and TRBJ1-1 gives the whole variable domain DAGVTQSPTHLIKTRGQQVTLRCSPKSGHDTVSWYQQALGQGPQFIFQYYEEEERQRGNFPDRFSGHQFPNYSSELNVNALLLGDSALYLCASSLVTGGYGMNTEAFFGQGTRLTVV.

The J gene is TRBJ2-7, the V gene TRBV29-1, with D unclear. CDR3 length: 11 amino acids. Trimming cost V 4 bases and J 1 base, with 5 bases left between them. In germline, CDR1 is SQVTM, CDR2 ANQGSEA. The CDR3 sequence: CSVAVSYEQYF. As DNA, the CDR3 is TGCAGCGTTGCAGTTTCCTACGAGCAGTACTTC.

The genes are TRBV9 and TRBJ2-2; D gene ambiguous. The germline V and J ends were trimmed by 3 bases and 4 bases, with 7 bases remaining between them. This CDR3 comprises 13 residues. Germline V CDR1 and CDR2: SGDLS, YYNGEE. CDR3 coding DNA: TGTGCCAGCAGCGCCTCTAGCACCGGGGAGCTGTTTTTT. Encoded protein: CASSASSTGELFF. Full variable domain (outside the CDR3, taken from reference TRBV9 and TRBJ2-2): DSGVTQTPKHLITATGQRVTLRCSPRSGDLSVYWYQQSLDQGLQFLIQYYNGEERAKGNILERFSAQQFPDLHSELNLSSLELGDSALYFCASSASSTGELFFGEGSRLTVL.

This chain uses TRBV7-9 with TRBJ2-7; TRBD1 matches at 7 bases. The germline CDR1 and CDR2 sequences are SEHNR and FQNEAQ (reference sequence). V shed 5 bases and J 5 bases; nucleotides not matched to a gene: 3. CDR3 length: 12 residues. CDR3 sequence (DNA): TGTGCCAGCAGCCCAGGACAGGACGAGCAGTACTTC. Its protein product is CASSPGQDEQYF. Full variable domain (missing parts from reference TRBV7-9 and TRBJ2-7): DTGVSQNPRHKITKRGQNVTFRCDPISEHNRLYWYRQTLGQGPEFLTYFQNEAQLEKSRLLSDRFSAERPKGSFSTLEIQRTEQGDSAMYLCASSPGQDEQYFGPGTRLTVT.

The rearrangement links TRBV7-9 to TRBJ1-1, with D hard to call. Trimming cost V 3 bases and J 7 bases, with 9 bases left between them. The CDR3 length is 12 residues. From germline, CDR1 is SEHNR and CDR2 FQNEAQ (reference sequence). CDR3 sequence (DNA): TGTGCCAGCAGCTTTGAGGGAGGTGAAGCTTTCTTT. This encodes CASSFEGGEAFF.

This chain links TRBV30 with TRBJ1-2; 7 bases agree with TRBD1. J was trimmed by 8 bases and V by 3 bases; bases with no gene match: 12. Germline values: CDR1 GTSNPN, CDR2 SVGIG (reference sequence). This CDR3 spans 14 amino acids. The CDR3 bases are TGTGCCTGGAGCTTACCCGGGACAGTGAGGGGCTACACCTTC. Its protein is CAWSLPGTVRGYTF.

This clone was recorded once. DNA of the CDR3: TGTGCCAGCAGCTTAGCATCGGACAACAACTATGGCTACACCTTC. It codes for CASSLASDNNYGYTF. V gene TRBV7-2 combines with J gene TRBJ1-2; tentative D call: TRBD1 (5 bases). V was shortened by 0 bases and J by 2 bases, with 10 bases between the two germline ends. CDR3 length: 15 residues. Germline loops: CDR1 SGHTA, CDR2 FQGNSA.

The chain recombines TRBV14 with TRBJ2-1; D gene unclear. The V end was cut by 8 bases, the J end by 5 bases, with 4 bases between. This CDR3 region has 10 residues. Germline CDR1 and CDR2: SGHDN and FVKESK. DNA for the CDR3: TGTGCCAGCGGCAACAATGAGCAGTTCTTC. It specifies CASGNNEQFF.

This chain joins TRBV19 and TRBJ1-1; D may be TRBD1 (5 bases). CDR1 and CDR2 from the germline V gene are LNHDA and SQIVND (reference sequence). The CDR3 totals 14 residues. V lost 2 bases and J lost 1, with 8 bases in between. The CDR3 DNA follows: TGTGCCAGTAGTATAAGGGGCACGAACACTGAAGCTTTCTTT. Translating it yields CASSIRGTNTEAFF.

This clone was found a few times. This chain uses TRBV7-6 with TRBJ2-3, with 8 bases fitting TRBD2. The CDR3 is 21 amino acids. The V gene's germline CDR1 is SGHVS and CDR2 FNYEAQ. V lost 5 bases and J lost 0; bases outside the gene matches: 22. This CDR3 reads CASSQGGGLAGLTSSTDTQYF. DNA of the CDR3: TGTGCCAGCAGCCAGGGCGGGGGGCTAGCGGGCCTAACATCTAGCACAGATACGCAGTATTTT.

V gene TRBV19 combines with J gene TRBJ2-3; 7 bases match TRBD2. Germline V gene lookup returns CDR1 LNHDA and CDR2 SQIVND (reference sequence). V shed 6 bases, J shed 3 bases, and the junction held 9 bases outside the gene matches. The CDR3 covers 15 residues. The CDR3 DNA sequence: TGTGCCAGTAGACCTGGCGGGAGATTAACAGATACGCAGTATTTT. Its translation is CASRPGGRLTDTQYF.

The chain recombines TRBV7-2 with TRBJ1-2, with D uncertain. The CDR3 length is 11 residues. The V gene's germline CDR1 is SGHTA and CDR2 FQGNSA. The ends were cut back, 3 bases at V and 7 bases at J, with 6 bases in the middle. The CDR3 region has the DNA TGTGCCAGCAGCTTCTCTACTGGCTACACCTTC. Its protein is CASSFSTGYTF.

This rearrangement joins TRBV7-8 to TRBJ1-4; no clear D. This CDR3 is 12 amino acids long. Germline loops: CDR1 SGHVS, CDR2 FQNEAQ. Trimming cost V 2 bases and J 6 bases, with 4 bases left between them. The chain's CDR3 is CASSLPYEKLFF. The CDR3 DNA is TGTGCCAGCAGCTTACCCTATGAAAAACTGTTTTTT.

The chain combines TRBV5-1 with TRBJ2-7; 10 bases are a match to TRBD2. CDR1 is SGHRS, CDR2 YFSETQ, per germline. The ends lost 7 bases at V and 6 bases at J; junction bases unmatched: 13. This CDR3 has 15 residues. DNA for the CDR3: TGCGCCAGCGGGCAGCGGGAGGGCCGGCTGGCCGAGCAGTACTTC. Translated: CASGQREGRLAEQYF. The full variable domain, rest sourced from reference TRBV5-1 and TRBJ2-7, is KAGVTQTPRYLIKTRGQQVTLSCSPISGHRSVSWYQQTPGQGLQFLFEYFSETQRNKGNFPGRFSGRQFSNSRSEMNVSTLELGDSALYLCASGQREGRLAEQYFGPGTRLTVT.